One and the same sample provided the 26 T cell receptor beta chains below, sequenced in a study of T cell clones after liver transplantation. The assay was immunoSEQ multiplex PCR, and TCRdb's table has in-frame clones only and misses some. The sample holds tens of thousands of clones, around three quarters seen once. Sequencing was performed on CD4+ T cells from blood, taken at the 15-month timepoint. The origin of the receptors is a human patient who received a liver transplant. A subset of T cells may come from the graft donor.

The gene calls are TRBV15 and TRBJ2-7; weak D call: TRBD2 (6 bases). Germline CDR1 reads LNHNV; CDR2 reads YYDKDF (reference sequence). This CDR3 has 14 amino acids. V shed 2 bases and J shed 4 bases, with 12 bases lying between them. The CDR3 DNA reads TGTGCCACCAGCAGAACTGGACTAAATTACGAGCAGTACTTC. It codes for CATSRTGLNYEQYF.

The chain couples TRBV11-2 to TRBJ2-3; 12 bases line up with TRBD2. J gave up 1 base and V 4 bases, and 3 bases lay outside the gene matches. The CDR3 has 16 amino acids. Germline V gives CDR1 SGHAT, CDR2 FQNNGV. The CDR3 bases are TGTGCCAGCAGCTGGACTAGCGGGACTGGCACAGATACGCAGTATTTT. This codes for CASSWTSGTGTDTQYF.

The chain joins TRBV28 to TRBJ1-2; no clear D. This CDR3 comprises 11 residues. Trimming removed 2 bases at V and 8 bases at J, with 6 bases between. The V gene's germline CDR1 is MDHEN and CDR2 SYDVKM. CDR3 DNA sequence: TGTGCCAGCAGTTTAGGGGTAGGCTACACCTTC. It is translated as CASSLGVGYTF.

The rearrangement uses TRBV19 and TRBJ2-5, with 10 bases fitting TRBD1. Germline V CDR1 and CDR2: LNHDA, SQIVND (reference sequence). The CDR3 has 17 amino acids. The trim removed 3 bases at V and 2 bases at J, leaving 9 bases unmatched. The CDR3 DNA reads TGTGCCAGTAGTATCCTTCTTGGGACAGGGGCACAAGAGACCCAGTACTTC. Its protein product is CASSILLGTGAQETQYF.

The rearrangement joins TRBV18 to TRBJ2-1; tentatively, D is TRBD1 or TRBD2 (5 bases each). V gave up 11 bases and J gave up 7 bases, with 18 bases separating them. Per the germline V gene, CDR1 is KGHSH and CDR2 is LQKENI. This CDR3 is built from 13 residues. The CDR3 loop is CAGSPGLANEQFF. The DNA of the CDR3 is TGTGCCGGGAGCCCGGGGCTAGCAAATGAGCAGTTCTTC.

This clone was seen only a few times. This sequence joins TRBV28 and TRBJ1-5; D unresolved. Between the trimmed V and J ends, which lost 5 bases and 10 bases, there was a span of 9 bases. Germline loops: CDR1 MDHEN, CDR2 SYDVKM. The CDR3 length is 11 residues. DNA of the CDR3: TGTGCCAGCAGTCGTCAAGGACCCCAGCATTTT. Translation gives CASSRQGPQHF.

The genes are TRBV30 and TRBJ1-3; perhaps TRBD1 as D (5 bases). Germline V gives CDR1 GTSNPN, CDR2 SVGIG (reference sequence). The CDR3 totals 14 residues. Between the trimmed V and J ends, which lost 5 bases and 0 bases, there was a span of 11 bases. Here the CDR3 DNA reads TGTGCCTGGGAAGGAGACAGCTCTGGAAACACCATATATTTT. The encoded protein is CAWEGDSSGNTIYF.

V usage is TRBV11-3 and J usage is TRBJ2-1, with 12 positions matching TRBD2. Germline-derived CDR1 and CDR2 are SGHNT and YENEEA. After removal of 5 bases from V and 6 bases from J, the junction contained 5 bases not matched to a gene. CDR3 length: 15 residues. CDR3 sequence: CASSRLAGVLNEQFF. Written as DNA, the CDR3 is TGTGCCAGCAGCCGACTAGCGGGAGTGCTCAATGAGCAGTTCTTC.

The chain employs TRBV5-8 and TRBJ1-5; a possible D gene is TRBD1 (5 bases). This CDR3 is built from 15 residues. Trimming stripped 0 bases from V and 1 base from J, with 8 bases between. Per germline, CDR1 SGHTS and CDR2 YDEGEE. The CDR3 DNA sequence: TGTGCCAGCAGCTTGGCGGGACGGAGCAATCAGCCCCAGCATTTT. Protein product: CASSLAGRSNQPQHF. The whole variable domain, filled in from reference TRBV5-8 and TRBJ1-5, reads EAGVTQSPTHLIKTRGQQATLRCSPISGHTSVYWYQQALGLGLQFLLWYDEGEERNRGNFPPRFSGRQFPNYSSELNVNALELEDSALYLCASSLAGRSNQPQHFGDGTRLSIL.

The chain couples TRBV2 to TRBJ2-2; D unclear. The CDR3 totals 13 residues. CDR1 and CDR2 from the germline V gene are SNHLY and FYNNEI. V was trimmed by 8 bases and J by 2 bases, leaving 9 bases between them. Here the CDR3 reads CASVSLNTGELFF. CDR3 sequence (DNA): TGTGCCAGCGTCAGCCTAAACACCGGGGAGCTGTTTTTT. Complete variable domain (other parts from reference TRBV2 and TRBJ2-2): EPEVTQTPSHQVTQMGQEVILRCVPISNHLYFYWYRQILGQKVEFLVSFYNNEISEKSEIFDDQFSVERPDGSNFTLKIRSTKLEDSAMYFCASVSLNTGELFFGEGSRLTVL.

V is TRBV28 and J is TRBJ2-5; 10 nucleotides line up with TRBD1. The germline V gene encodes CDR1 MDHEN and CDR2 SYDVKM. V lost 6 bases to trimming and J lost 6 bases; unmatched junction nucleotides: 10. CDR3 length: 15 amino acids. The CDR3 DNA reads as TGTGCCAGCAGATTAGGGACAGGGGAAAAAAAGACCCAGTACTTC. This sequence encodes CASRLGTGEKKTQYF.

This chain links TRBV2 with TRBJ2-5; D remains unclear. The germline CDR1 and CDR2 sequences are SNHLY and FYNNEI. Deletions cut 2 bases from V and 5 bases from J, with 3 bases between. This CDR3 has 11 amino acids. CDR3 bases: TGTGCCAGCAGTGAATCGGAGACCCAGTACTTC. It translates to CASSESETQYF.

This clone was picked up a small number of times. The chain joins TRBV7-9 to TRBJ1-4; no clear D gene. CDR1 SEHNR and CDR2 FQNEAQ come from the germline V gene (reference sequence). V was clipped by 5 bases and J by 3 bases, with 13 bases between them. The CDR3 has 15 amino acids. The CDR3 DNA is TGTGCCAGCAGCCTCGGGGTAGGCGCTAATGAAAAACTGTTTTTT. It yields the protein CASSLGVGANEKLFF.

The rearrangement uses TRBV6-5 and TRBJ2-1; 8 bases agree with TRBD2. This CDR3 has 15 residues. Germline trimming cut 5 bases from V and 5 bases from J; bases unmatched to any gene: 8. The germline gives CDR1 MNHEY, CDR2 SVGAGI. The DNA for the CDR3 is TGTGCCAGCAGTCCCCCGGGGGGGGCTCACAATGAGCAGTTCTTC. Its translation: CASSPPGGAHNEQFF.

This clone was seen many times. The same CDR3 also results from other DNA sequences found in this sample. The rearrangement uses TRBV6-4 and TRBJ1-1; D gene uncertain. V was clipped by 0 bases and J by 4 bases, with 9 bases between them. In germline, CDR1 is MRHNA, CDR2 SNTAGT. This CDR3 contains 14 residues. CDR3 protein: CASSDSSLGTEAFF. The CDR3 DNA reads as TGTGCCAGCAGTGACTCGAGCCTCGGCACTGAAGCTTTCTTT.

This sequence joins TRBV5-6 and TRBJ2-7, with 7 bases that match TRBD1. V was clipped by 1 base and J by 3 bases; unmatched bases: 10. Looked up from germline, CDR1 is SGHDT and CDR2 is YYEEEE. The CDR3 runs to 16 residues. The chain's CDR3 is CASSLYYKSGGYEQYF. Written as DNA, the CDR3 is TGTGCCAGCAGCTTGTATTACAAGTCAGGGGGCTACGAGCAGTACTTC.

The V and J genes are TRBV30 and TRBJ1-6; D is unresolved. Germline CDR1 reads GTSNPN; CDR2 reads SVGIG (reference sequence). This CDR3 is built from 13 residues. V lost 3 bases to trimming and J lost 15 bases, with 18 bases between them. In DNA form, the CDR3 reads TGTGCCTGGAGATTTGGGCGGACCCCCTACCTCCACTTT. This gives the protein CAWRFGRTPYLHF.

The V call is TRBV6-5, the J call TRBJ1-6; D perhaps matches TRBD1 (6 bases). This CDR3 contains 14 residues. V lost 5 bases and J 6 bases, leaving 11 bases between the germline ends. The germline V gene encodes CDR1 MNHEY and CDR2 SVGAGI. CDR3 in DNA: TGTGCCAGCAGTGTTGGACAGATTAATTCACCCCTCCACTTT. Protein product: CASSVGQINSPLHF.

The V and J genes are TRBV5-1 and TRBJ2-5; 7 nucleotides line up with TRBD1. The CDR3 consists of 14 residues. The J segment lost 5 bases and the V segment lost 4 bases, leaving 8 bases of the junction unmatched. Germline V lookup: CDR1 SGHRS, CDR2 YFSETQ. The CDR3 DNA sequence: TGCGCCAGCAGCCCAAGACAGGGATCGGAGACCCAGTACTTC. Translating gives CASSPRQGSETQYF.

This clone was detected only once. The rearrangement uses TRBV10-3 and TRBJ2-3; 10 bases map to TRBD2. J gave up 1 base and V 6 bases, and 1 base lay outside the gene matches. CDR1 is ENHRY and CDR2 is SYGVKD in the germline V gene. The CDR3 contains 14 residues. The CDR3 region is CAIRGLARTDTQYF. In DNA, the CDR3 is TGTGCCATCAGGGGACTAGCGCGCACAGATACGCAGTATTTT.

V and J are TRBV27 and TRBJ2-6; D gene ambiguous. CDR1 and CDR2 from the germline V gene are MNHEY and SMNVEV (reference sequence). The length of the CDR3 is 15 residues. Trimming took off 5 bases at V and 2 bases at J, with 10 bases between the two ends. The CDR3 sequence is CASSPLMAGANVLTF. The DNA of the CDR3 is TGTGCCAGCAGTCCCCTCATGGCTGGGGCCAACGTCCTGACTTTC.

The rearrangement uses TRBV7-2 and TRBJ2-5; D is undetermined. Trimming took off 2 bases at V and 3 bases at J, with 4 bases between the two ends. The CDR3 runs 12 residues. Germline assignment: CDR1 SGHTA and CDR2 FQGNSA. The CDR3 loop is CASSLNKETQYF. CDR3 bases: TGTGCCAGCAGCTTAAATAAAGAGACCCAGTACTTC.

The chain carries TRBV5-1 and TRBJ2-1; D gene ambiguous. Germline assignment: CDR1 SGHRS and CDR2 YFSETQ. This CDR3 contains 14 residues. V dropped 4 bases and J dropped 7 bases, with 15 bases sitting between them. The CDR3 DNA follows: TGCGCCAGCAGCGAGAAACCCCCCGTGAATGAGCAGTTCTTC. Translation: CASSEKPPVNEQFF.

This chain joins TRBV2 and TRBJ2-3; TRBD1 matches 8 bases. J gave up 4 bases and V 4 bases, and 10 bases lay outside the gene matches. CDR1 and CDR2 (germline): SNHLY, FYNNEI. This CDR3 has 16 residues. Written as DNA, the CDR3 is TGTGCCAGCAGTGGGGGGGACAGGCCGGAAGCAGATACGCAGTATTTT. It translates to CASSGGDRPEADTQYF.

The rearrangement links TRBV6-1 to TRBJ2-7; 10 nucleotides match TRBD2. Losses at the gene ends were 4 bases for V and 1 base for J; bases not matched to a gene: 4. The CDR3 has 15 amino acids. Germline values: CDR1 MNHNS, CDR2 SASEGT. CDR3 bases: TGTGCCAGCAGTGCCCTAGCGGGAGCTTCCTACGAGCAGTACGTC. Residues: CASSALAGASYEQYV.

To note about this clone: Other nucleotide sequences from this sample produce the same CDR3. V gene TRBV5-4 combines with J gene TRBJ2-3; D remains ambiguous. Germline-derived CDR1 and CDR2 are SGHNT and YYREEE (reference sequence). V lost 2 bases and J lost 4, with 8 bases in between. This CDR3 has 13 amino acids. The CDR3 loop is CASSLPVSDTQYF. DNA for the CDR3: TGTGCCAGCAGCTTACCCGTCTCAGATACGCAGTATTTT. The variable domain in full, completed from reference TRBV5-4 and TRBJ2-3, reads ETGVTQSPTHLIKTRGQQVTLRCSSQSGHNTVSWYQQALGQGPQFIFQYYREEENGRGNFPPRFSGLQFPNYSSELNVNALELDDSALYLCASSLPVSDTQYFGPGTRLTVL.